This T cell receptor (beta chain) was retrieved from a study of T cells in Graves' hyperthyroidism and ophthalmopathy. Study outcomes and limitations: With a median lead of around 5.9 months before onset, the model predicted ophthalmopathy.

This CDR3 region has 14 residues. Germline CDR1 reads DFQATT; CDR2 reads SNEGSKA (reference sequence). V was pared by 2 bases and J by 1 base, with 10 bases between. From RNA transcripts, TCR beta CDR3 regions were amplified. The HTBI primer set drove a first-round RT-PCR of the TCR CDR3. TCRdb independently ran MiXCR on the multiplex PCR reads; one entry per CDR3 protein. The sample records more than 650,000 distinct CDR3 sequences, 12% to 15% being singletons. If no ophthalmopathy progression occurred within 18 months, Graves' hyperthyroidism was stable. The study based diagnoses on clinical symptoms, serum thyroxine and TRAb, thyroid ultrasound and orbital computed tomography. From more than 9.5 ml of fresh peripheral blood, PBMCs were isolated. Note on this clonotype: The antigen remains undetermined.

The sequenced material came from blood. This sequence was found in a woman under 30 with Graves' hyperthyroidism. The chain joins TRBV20-1 to TRBJ2-3; possibly TRBD2 for D (6 bases). The CDR3 region has the DNA TGCAGTGCTAGATTTAGCGGACGCACAGATACGCAGTATTTT. Its protein is CSARFSGRTDTQYF.